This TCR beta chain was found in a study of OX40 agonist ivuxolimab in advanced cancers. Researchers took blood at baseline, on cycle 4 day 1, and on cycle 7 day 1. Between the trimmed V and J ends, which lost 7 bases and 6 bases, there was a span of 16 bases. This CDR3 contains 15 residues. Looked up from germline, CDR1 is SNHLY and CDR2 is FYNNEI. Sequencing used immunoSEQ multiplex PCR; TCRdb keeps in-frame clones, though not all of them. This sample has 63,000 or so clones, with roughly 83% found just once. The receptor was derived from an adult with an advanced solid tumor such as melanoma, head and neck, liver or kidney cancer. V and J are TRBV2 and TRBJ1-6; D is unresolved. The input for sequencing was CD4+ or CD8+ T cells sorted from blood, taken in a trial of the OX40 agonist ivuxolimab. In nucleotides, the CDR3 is TGTGCCAGCACTAGCTACCGGGCCCCTAATTCACCCCTCCACTTT. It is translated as CASTSYRAPNSPLHF.